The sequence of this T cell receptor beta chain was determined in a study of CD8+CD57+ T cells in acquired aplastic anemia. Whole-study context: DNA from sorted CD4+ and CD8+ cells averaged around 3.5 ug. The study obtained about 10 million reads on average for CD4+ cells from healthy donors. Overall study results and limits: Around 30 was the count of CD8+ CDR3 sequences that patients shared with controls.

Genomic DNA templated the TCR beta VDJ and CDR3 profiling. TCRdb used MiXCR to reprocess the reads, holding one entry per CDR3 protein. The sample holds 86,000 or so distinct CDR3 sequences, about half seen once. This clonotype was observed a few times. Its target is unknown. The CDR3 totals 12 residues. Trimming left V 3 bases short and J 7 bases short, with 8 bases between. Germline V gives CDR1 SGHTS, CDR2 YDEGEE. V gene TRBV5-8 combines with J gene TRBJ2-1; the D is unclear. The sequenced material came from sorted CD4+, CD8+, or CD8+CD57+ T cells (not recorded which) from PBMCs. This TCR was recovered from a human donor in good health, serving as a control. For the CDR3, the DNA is TGTGCCAGCAGCTCCGGTTGGAATGAGCAGTTCTTC. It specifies CASSSGWNEQFF.